Presented here are 27 T cell receptor beta chains from one specimen sequenced in a study of blood T cell repertoires in COVID-19. Sequenced by immunoSEQ multiplex PCR; TCRdb stores in-frame clones only, minus some. The sample shows about 180,000 clones, 84% of them seen only once. What was sequenced was peripheral blood. The receptor set was obtained from a human donor in a cohort sampled during active COVID-19.

The chain couples TRBV25-1 to TRBJ2-5; D is possibly TRBD1 (5 bases). The CDR3 is 14 residues long. Trimming took off 3 bases at V and 0 bases at J, with 8 bases between the two ends. The germline V gene has CDR1 MGHDK and CDR2 SYGVNS. The CDR3 is CASSEAGNQETQYF. CDR3 DNA: TGTGCCAGCAGTGAGGCAGGGAACCAAGAGACCCAGTACTTC.

This sequence joins TRBV19 and TRBJ2-7, with D tentatively TRBD1 (6 bases). Germline V lookup: CDR1 LNHDA, CDR2 SQIVND (reference sequence). The CDR3 has 13 residues. Trimming removed 4 bases at V and 3 bases at J, with 10 bases between. The CDR3 DNA sequence: TGTGCCAGTAGTACCGGGACACTCTACGAGCAGTACTTC. As protein: CASSTGTLYEQYF.

The chain uses TRBV2 and TRBJ2-5; TRBD2 matches 12 bases. Germline loops: CDR1 SNHLY, CDR2 FYNNEI. The CDR3 loop spans 15 amino acids. V gave up 5 bases and J gave up 2 bases; unmatched junction bases: 3. As DNA, the CDR3 is TGTGCCAGCAGTAGACTAGCGGGGGTACAAGAGACCCAGTACTTC. Translated: CASSRLAGVQETQYF.

This rearrangement joins TRBV3-1 (or the pseudogene TRBV3-2) to TRBJ2-2, with a weak D call TRBD1 (6 bases). Germline values: CDR1 LGHDT, CDR2 YNNKEL (reference sequence). The CDR3 runs to 14 residues. V lost 4 bases to trimming and J lost 6 bases, with 12 bases between them. This chain's CDR3 is CASSLYRDPGELFF. For the CDR3, the DNA is TGTGCCAGCAGCCTATACAGGGACCCCGGGGAGCTGTTTTTT.

The chain uses TRBV7-8 and TRBJ1-5, with D possibly TRBD1 on 6 matching bases. Trimming stripped 2 bases from V and 0 bases from J, with 11 bases between. The length of the CDR3 is 16 residues. Germline V lookup: CDR1 SGHVS, CDR2 FQNEAQ. CDR3 coding DNA: TGTGCCAGCAGCTTACGGACAGAATATAGCAATCAGCCCCAGCATTTT. Its translation: CASSLRTEYSNQPQHF.

This clone was detected a few times. The rearrangement uses TRBV2 and TRBJ2-3; D may be TRBD2 (5 bases). Looked up from germline, CDR1 is SNHLY and CDR2 is FYNNEI. V shed 11 bases and J shed 1 base, with 19 bases lying between them. CDR3 length: 15 amino acids. Written as DNA, the CDR3 is TGTGCCTGCTTAAAACTAGGATTGGGCACAGATACGCAGTATTTT. Amino acids: CACLKLGLGTDTQYF.

The gene calls are TRBV29-1 and TRBJ2-3; D is perhaps TRBD1 (5 bases). Per the germline V gene, CDR1 is SQVTM and CDR2 is ANQGSEA. This CDR3 region has 14 residues. With 4 bases removed from V and 3 bases from J, the gap between germline ends came to 14 bases. CDR3 region: CSVAGNFRTDTQYF. CDR3 in DNA: TGCAGCGTTGCAGGGAATTTTAGGACAGATACGCAGTATTTT.

This clone has only one observation. The CDR3 reads CASSLGLAGGPNEQFF. As DNA, the CDR3 is TGCGCCAGCAGCTTGGGACTAGCGGGGGGGCCCAATGAGCAGTTCTTC. The J gene is TRBJ2-1, the V gene TRBV5-1; 14 bases line up with TRBD2. The CDR3 runs 16 residues. Looked up from germline, CDR1 is SGHRS and CDR2 is YFSETQ. With 0 bases clipped from V and 6 bases from J, the junction kept 2 bases outside the gene matches.

The V and J genes are TRBV5-6 and TRBJ2-7, with 11 positions matching TRBD1. The CDR3 is 16 residues long. The trim removed 2 bases at V and 2 bases at J, leaving 6 bases unmatched. The germline V gene has CDR1 SGHDT and CDR2 YYEEEE. Here the CDR3 DNA reads TGTGCCAGCAGCTTTCCTTCGGGACAGGGGGCCTACGAGCAGTACTTC. Amino acids: CASSFPSGQGAYEQYF.

The rearrangement links TRBV5-1 to TRBJ1-1, with 8 bases lining up with TRBD1. Per the germline V gene, CDR1 is SGHRS and CDR2 is YFSETQ. J lost 6 bases, V lost 0 bases, and 16 bases had no gene match. CDR3 length: 18 residues. The CDR3 is CASSLAGQGATPGAEAFF. The CDR3 coding sequence is TGCGCCAGCAGCTTGGCCGGGCAGGGGGCTACTCCCGGCGCTGAAGCTTTCTTT.

This chain joins TRBV12-1 and TRBJ1-6; TRBD1 is the table's D call, not checked against the DNA. TRBV12-1 is a documented pseudogene. The CDR3 spans 14 residues. The CDR3: CASSQGKSNSPLHF. CDR3 nucleotide sequence: TGTGCCAGTTCCCAGGGGAAGTCCAATTCACCCCTCCACTTT.

The chain combines TRBV10-3 with TRBJ2-1; tentatively, D is TRBD1 (5 bases). Germline CDR1 ENHRY, CDR2 SYGVKD. V was clipped by 0 bases and J by 2 bases, with 20 bases between them. The CDR3 length is 19 residues. CDR3 residues: CAISESTSPLPTAYNEQFF. CDR3 nucleotides: TGTGCCATCAGTGAGTCGACTTCACCTTTACCGACAGCCTACAATGAGCAGTTCTTC.

This clone is a singleton in its sample. The V and J genes are TRBV25-1 and TRBJ1-1; D is undetermined. V lost 2 bases, J lost 8 bases, and 12 bases lay in between. This CDR3 is 13 amino acids long. Germline lookup yields CDR1 MGHDK and CDR2 SYGVNS. CDR3 DNA: TGTGCCAGCAGTGAACCGGGAGCTTTGGAAGCTTTCTTT. Its translation is CASSEPGALEAFF. The variable domain in full, completed from reference TRBV25-1 and TRBJ1-1, reads EADIYQTPRYLVIGTGKKITLECSQTMGHDKMYWYQQDPGMELHLIHYSYGVNSTEKGDLSSESTVSRIRTEHFPLTLESARPSHTSQYLCASSEPGALEAFFGQGTRLTVV.

V usage is TRBV5-1 and J usage is TRBJ1-4, with 8 nucleotides matching TRBD1. Germline loops: CDR1 SGHRS, CDR2 YFSETQ. The CDR3 is 15 residues long. The junction had 8 bases not matched to a gene; V was cut back by 2 bases and J by 8 bases. The CDR3 DNA reads as TGCGCCAGCAGCTTTCTTGGGACAGGTCGGGAAAAACTGTTTTTT. It yields the protein CASSFLGTGREKLFF.

J is TRBJ1-4 and V is TRBV19; D possibly corresponds to TRBD1 (6 bases). V was shortened by 6 bases and J by 8 bases, with 19 bases between the two germline ends. CDR3 length equals 15 residues. The V gene's germline CDR1 is LNHDA and CDR2 SQIVND (reference sequence). Here the CDR3 reads CASRIGTGQGEKLFF. The CDR3 bases are TGTGCCAGTAGAATTGGGACGGGACAAGGGGAAAAACTGTTTTTT.

The chain has TRBV6-1 and TRBJ2-7; D possibly corresponds to TRBD1 (5 bases). V was shortened by 4 bases and J by 0 bases, with 16 bases between the two germline ends. Germline CDR1 and CDR2: MNHNS and SASEGT. CDR3 length: 16 residues. The CDR3 reads CASSATVTERSYEQYF. The CDR3 DNA follows: TGTGCCAGCAGTGCAACTGTGACAGAACGCTCCTACGAGCAGTACTTC.

The gene calls are TRBV4-1 and TRBJ2-7; 9 bases agree with TRBD1. Germline CDR1 MGHRA, CDR2 YSYEKL. V dropped 1 base and J dropped 2; count of bases not matched to a gene: 6. CDR3 length: 16 amino acids. Here the CDR3 DNA reads TGCGCCAGCAGCCAAGTGGGGGACAGGGACCCCTACGAGCAGTACTTC. It translates to CASSQVGDRDPYEQYF.

The chain uses TRBV25-1 and TRBJ1-1, with D tentatively TRBD1 (6 bases). CDR3 length: 12 residues. V lost 2 bases to trimming and J lost 12 bases, with 13 bases between them. Per the germline V gene, CDR1 is MGHDK and CDR2 is SYGVNS. The CDR3 sequence is CASSEGGARSFF. CDR3 sequence (DNA): TGTGCCAGCAGTGAAGGGGGCGCGAGGTCTTTCTTT.

The chain employs TRBV3-1 (or the pseudogene TRBV3-2) and TRBJ2-7, with 7 positions matching TRBD1. Germline CDR1 and CDR2: LGHDT and YNNKEL (reference sequence). The CDR3 loop spans 14 amino acids. V lost 2 bases and J lost 3; bases outside the gene matches: 4. The DNA of the CDR3 is TGTGCCAGCAGCCAACCGGGACAGATCTACGAGCAGTACTTC. This codes for CASSQPGQIYEQYF.

The V and J genes are TRBV5-5 and TRBJ2-7; 10 positions match TRBD1. Per germline, CDR1 SGHKS and CDR2 YYEKEE (reference sequence). The ends lost 4 bases at V and 3 bases at J; junction bases unmatched: 22. The CDR3 is made up of 20 amino acids. CDR3 sequence: CASSDRGLSRASGPLYEQYF. In DNA form, the CDR3 reads TGTGCCAGCAGCGACAGGGGGCTTAGTAGGGCTAGCGGGCCCCTCTACGAGCAGTACTTC.

In DNA form, the CDR3 reads TGTGCCAGCAGCGTAGGTGGGGACAGCTCCTACGAGCAGTACTTC. Protein: CASSVGGDSSYEQYF. The chain recombines TRBV9 with TRBJ2-7; 7 bases map to TRBD1. Germline values: CDR1 SGDLS, CDR2 YYNGEE. This CDR3 has 15 amino acids. The V segment lost 0 bases and the J segment 0 bases; nucleotides outside the gene matches: 3.

This clone was observed a single time. The chain uses TRBV5-1 and TRBJ2-2; 8 nucleotides align to TRBD1. Germline CDR1 reads SGHRS; CDR2 reads YFSETQ. CDR3 length: 18 amino acids. Trimming cost V 0 bases and J 7 bases; bases outside gene matches: 14. The CDR3 nucleotides are TGCGCCAGCAGCTTGGCCGGTCCGGACAGGGTAGTAGGCGGGGAGCTGTTTTTT. Its protein product is CASSLAGPDRVVGGELFF.

The chain couples TRBV19 to TRBJ1-1; TRBD1 matches at 10 bases. The germline CDR1 and CDR2 sequences are LNHDA and SQIVND (reference sequence). The ends lost 1 base at V and 4 bases at J; junction bases unmatched: 3. This CDR3 comprises 15 residues. For the CDR3, the DNA is TGTGCCAGTAGTATAGGGGGACAGGGGTCCACTGAAGCTTTCTTT. It encodes CASSIGGQGSTEAFF.

The chain employs TRBV10-3 and TRBJ1-5, with 11 bases fitting TRBD1. After removal of 3 bases from V and 2 bases from J, the junction contained 9 bases not matched to a gene. CDR3 length: 18 amino acids. Germline V gene data show CDR1 as ENHRY and CDR2 as SYGVKD. In DNA, the CDR3 is TGTGCCATCAGTGACGTTGGGACAGGGGGAATTGGCAATCAGCCCCAGCATTTT. This gives the protein CAISDVGTGGIGNQPQHF.

The CDR3, as DNA: TGTGCCAGCAGCTTATCAGGGGATGACACTGAAGCTTTCTTT. This gives the protein CASSLSGDDTEAFF. The chain employs TRBV7-2 and TRBJ1-1; weak D call: TRBD1 (6 bases). Trimming took 2 bases from V and 3 from J, leaving 10 bases between them. The length of the CDR3 is 14 residues. Germline loops: CDR1 SGHTA, CDR2 FQGNSA.

The chain recombines TRBV11-2 with TRBJ2-1, with a weak D call TRBD1 (6 bases). V shed 1 base and J shed 5 bases, with 9 bases lying between them. The CDR3 spans 14 residues. CDR1 and CDR2 from the germline V gene are SGHAT and FQNNGV. CDR3 loop: CASSLVGQNNEQFF. DNA for the CDR3: TGTGCCAGCAGCTTAGTTGGACAGAACAATGAGCAGTTCTTC. Full variable domain (rest looked up from reference TRBV11-2 and TRBJ2-1): EAGVAQSPRYKIIEKRQSVAFWCNPISGHATLYWYQQILGQGPKLLIQFQNNGVVDDSQLPKDRFSAERLKGVDSTLKIQPAKLEDSAVYLCASSLVGQNNEQFFGPGTRLTVL.

This clone was seen once. The CDR3 spells CASSPGQQGVETQYF. CDR3 DNA sequence: TGTGCCAGCTCACCAGGACAACAGGGGGTTGAGACCCAGTACTTC. This rearrangement joins TRBV18 to TRBJ2-5; TRBD1 matches at 8 bases. V lost 2 bases, J lost 5 bases, and 7 bases stayed unmatched. CDR3 length: 15 residues. Germline CDR1 and CDR2: KGHSH and LQKENI.